This TCR beta chain is drawn from a study of response to subunit inactivated influenza vaccine. Study outcomes and limitations: Only a handful of new T cells, the authors suggested, are recruited with each seasonal influenza vaccination.

TCRdb reanalysed the RT-PCR reads using MiXCR and keeps one entry per CDR3 protein. Of about 530,000 distinct CDR3 sequences in the sample, 10% to 15% were seen once. J lost 2 bases, V lost 5 bases, and 8 bases had no gene match. Germline values: CDR1 SGHAT, CDR2 FQNNGV. The CDR3 is made up of 16 amino acids. Comments on this clonotype: The antigen remains unidentified.

The J gene is TRBJ2-1, the V gene TRBV11-2; TRBD2 matches at 8 bases. This clonotype was obtained from a man aged 45 to 65 who received an inactivated influenza vaccine. The sequences come from PBMCs from blood, collected more than 35 days after vaccination. CDR3 DNA: TGTGCCAGCAGCCAGCGACTAGCGAGAGCCTACAATGAGCAGTTCTTC. This codes for CASSQRLARAYNEQFF.